The sequence of this T cell receptor beta chain was determined in a study of cytomegalovirus exposure and HLA in healthy donors (dated by TCRdb to the late 2010s). Turning to the overall study: In an earlier analysis of approximately 640 of the donors, 250 to 350 Gb of sequence data and just under 120 million unique TCR beta sequences from roughly 190 million T cells were reported. Around 300 gigabases of sequencing data and tens of millions of unique TCR sequences were included in an early release covering about 600 HLA-typed donors. Of the 300 to 500 genotyped donors, roughly 76% were placed in the genetic ancestry cluster associated with self-reported Caucasian donors. The study aimed to test whether cataloging public T cell receptors could reveal signatures of past pathogen exposure. The study used immunosequencing to profile the T cell repertoires of about 670 subjects and linked those repertoires to cytomegalovirus serostatus. In addition to the first cohort of 666 subjects, a separate validation cohort of approximately 120 different subjects was used. High-throughput TCR immunosequencing, statistical association of individual TCRs with disease status, and machine learning were combined to predict cytomegalovirus infection status. In a later analysis, previously published TCR beta repertoires from about 640 donors were re-analyzed and high-resolution HLA genotyping was added so that TCR occurrence patterns could be studied. Rather than drawing on any new phenotypic data, the later analysis identified candidate immune exposures from TCR beta sequences and the way those sequences occurred across donors. An earlier analysis of approximately 580 of the donors used high-throughput TCR beta sequencing to judge whether each TCR beta V gene segment behaved as functional or pseudogenic. Donor age, sex, ethnicity and CMV serostatus were collected together with the repertoire data. A later genetic analysis took genome-wide SNP genotypes for about three fifths of the roughly 700 donors and used that subset as a discovery cohort. All discovery cohort repertoires had been generated on a single sequencing platform. HLA typing covered class I and class II loci at four-digit resolution. Typing coverage varied by locus: roughly 629-630 donors for A, B, C, DRB1 and DQB1; about 520 for DQA1; some 610 for DPA1; 450 to 480 for DPB1. A handful of DR-DQ haplotypes were handled as single units for association and clustering because linkage in the cohort was strong. Among around 400 genotyped donors of the cohort, an average of around 250,000 unique TCR beta nucleotide sequences was sequenced per donor, of which roughly 17% were non-productive.

Worth noting for this clone: Its antigen is still unknown. No base quality information exists; no much larger clone differs at one position.

The protocol used for the library was the immunoSEQ multiplex PCR assay. For the multiplex PCR, a mixture combining 60 forward primers for TCR Vbeta segments and 13 reverse primers for TCR Jbeta segments was used. The CDR3 region of rearranged TCR beta genes was amplified from genomic DNA by a multiplex PCR assay. The Illumina HiSeq System was used to sequence the amplified TCR beta libraries as 87-base-pair reads. As for the original processing: A later analysis tallied 80 million to 95 million unique TCR beta chains across the 666 repertoires, and about 10 million of those chains were shared by two or more donors. Raw reads were error-corrected and collapsed into unique sequences with a nearest-neighbor algorithm that merged closely related sequences to remove PCR and sequencing errors. CDR3 sequences were aligned to IMGT reference sequences to assign V, D and J gene segments. Each retained sequence needed at least a six-nucleotide match to both a V gene segment and a J gene segment. A rearrangement was called productive if the CDR3 had no stop codons and remained in frame with V and J, and every other rearrangement was called non-productive. CDR3 was defined by IMGT convention, running from the second conserved V-encoded cysteine to the conserved J-encoded phenylalanine. The earlier analysis of about 610 of the donors excluded any sequence lacking an unambiguous match to a single V gene segment. An earlier analysis of 587 of the donors called V segments functional above 56.7% productive rearrangements and segregating when the between-donor standard deviation exceeded 5%. A statistical classification framework was built for diagnosing cytomegalovirus status from the catalog of TCR beta chain sequences. In a later analysis, TCR nucleotide sequences were compared against IMGT/GENE-DB human TR gene sequences so that V and J genes could be assigned. In a later analysis, CDR3 sequences and most-parsimonious VDJ recombination scenarios were assigned using the TCRdist pipeline. In a later analysis, each TCR beta chain was defined by its CDR3 amino acid sequence together with its V-gene family, and reads lacking a unique V-gene family were excluded. As a way to deal with suspected cross-contamination and a sequencing artifact, a later analysis dropped hundreds of nucleotide sequences that were highly shared and had low generation probability. A later analysis calculated a clonal expansion index for each public chain from normalized within-repertoire ranks of inferred template counts. A later analysis computed generation probabilities with a VDJ recombination model fitted to out-of-frame rearrangements, and checked the results against IGoR. A later analysis scored TCR-TCR, TCR-HLA and TCR-CMV co-occurrence with hypergeometric tests, applying a repertoire-size bias correction to TCR pairs. False discovery rates were estimated in a later analysis by permuting HLA or CMV assignments 20 times. In a later analysis, co-occurring TCRs were grouped with DBSCAN, and TCRdist sequence similarity was added when clustering was performed within HLA-allele-positive subsets. Repertoires with fewer than 30,000 or more than 120,000 public chains were left out of co-occurrence clustering, as were about 5 repertoires with anomalous nucleotide sharing. The table comes from immuneACCESS by way of TCRdb, which keeps in-frame sequences with V and J called. Part of the clones is missing from these tables; in studies checked, under half for an unresolved V gene and the rest for unknown reasons. V and J calls and clone size are as listed in that table; D and trimming were resolved from the DNA. A total of 100,000 to 150,000 clones appear in this sample, less than 85% of them only once. 20% of the sample comes from the top ten.

The cohort was made up of several hundred healthy bone marrow donors. At the time of sampling, all cohort members were nominally healthy, though unrecorded immune exposures were likely present. The donor was CMV seropositive and belonged to the group of some 290 seropositive cohort members. A peripheral blood sample was collected from each donor, and TCR beta sequencing was performed on peripheral blood mononuclear cells. The Qiagen DNeasy Blood Extraction Kit was used to extract genomic DNA from the blood cell samples. What the work shows at the level of the full study, not this receptor alone: Correlated functional status among segregating V segments might reflect linkage disequilibrium, but an unknown experimental factor could not be ruled out. When HLA alleles, especially DR and DQ, strongly co-occurred, attributing TCR associations to individual alleles was difficult. In vitro tests confirmed that three of the cytomegalovirus-associated TCR beta chains recognize cytomegalovirus antigens. According to a later analysis, most CMV-associated TCR beta chains appeared to be HLA-restricted, and the HLA associations seemed to be driven largely by CMV exposure. Because counts were too low, about 15 rarely observed V segments, including chromosome 9 orphons, were left out of the earlier analysis of 587 of the donors. For the cohort, immune exposure information was limited to CMV serostatus. Several of the top co-occurrence clusters appeared to be linked to parvovirus B19, influenza, CMV and Epstein-Barr virus, according to a later analysis. In the study, around 160 TCR beta chains were listed as associated with cytomegalovirus. Cytomegalovirus status was reported to be diagnosed by the classifier with high specificity and sensitivity in both the original and validation cohorts. In a later genetic analysis, fewer N-insertions in productive TCRs were reported among donors in an Asian-associated ancestry cluster than the 666-donor mean. In a later genetic analysis, a missense DCLRE1C variant was associated with V-gene and J-gene trimming of TCR beta chains, and the association was replicated in an independent cohort. In this cohort, only TCR beta chains were sequenced, and detectable features were limited by the absence of alpha or paired-chain data. According to a later analysis, TCR association rates differed among HLA loci, with DRB1 alleles showing the most associated TCRs and HLA-C alleles showing the fewest. In an earlier analysis of 500 to 650 of the donors, most TCR beta V segments appeared in productive rearrangements about 90% or about 30% of the time, broadly matching IMGT annotations. A group of highly shared sequence variants was considered likely to be a technical artifact of the sequencing pipeline. Most TCR sequences were seen in very few donors, while some public TCRs were found in many individuals. The authors suggested that the approach could potentially be extended to other disease states and immunological phenotypes. The presence/absence analyses assumed that sequencing depth was roughly uniform across donors, and that assumption may not be true. A later analysis found that HLA-associated TCR beta chains were more clonally expanded and had lower generation probabilities than equally common non-associated chains. In a later analysis, more than 15,000 TCR beta sequences were associated with specific HLA alleles at a false discovery rate of 0.05. HLA typing was unavailable for some donors at each locus, so association tests used only the typed subset. A further reported finding was that TCR beta sequences accurately predicted the HLA-A and HLA-B alleles for most subjects in the first cohort.

Material for sequencing was PBMCs. The TCR was taken from a man aged 18 to 35 in good health and CMV-seropositive.

The DNA sequence follows: TGTGCTAGTGGTTTGGCTTCTCAGTACAATGAGCAGTTCTTC. It translates to CASGLASQYNEQFF. In this chain, TRBV12-5 is recombined with TRBJ2-1; the D segment cannot be called with confidence. The germline V gene supplies CDR1 LGHNT and CDR2 FRNRAP. The CDR3 runs 14 amino acids, cysteine and phenylalanine included. Only the CDR3 portion is preserved as DNA: 42 bases, with reading frame beginning at the first base. V is clipped by 1 base and J by 4 bases, and the sequence between their germline boundaries is 8 bases long.